The 32 T cell receptor beta chains in this list originate from one sample, sequenced in a study of vaccination effects on CD4 cells after COVID-19. The antigens of these receptors remain unknown. Antigen-specific CD4+ T cell clonotypes were called by their expansion after viral peptide-pool culture in ViraFEST. With approximately 9 days of culture completed, CD4+ T cells were isolated. Nucleocapsid antibodies were negative in the vaccine recipients, who had never had SARS-CoV-2 infection. Clones were read by immunoSEQ multiplex PCR, and TCRdb kept only the in-frame ones, dropping some. The sample has approximately 70,000 clones; roughly 79% are singletons. Source: CD4+ T cells from PBMCs cultured with HCoV-NL63 spike peptides, taken before COVID-19 vaccination. These receptors were collected from a human donor who received a COVID-19 vaccine.

This clone was detected a few times. The rearrangement uses TRBV3-1 (or the pseudogene TRBV3-2) and TRBJ2-7; D ambiguous. Trimming left V 3 bases short and J 3 bases short, with 3 bases between. This CDR3 region has 11 residues. Germline V CDR1 and CDR2: LGHDT, YNNKEL (reference sequence). The CDR3 region has the DNA TGTGCCAGCAGCCAGGGCTACGAGCAGTACGTC. It specifies CASSQGYEQYV.

The DNA for the CDR3 is TGTGCCAGTAGTATGAGAGTGGCAACTAATGAAAAACTGTTTTTT. Encoded protein: CASSMRVATNEKLFF. The chain uses TRBV19 and TRBJ1-4, with unresolved D. Deletions cut 3 bases from V and 0 bases from J, with 8 bases between. The CDR3 totals 15 residues. Germline V gene data show CDR1 as LNHDA and CDR2 as SQIVND (reference sequence).

There are a few counts of this clone. DNA of the CDR3: TGTGCCAGCAGCTTGGGACAGGGGAGTTCACCCCTCCACTTT. Protein sequence: CASSLGQGSSPLHF. The chain links TRBV3-1 (or the pseudogene TRBV3-2) to TRBJ1-6; 10 bases line up with TRBD1. CDR3 size: 14 residues. Trimming removed 5 bases from V and 9 bases from J; junction bases left unmatched: 4. Germline CDR1 and CDR2: LGHDT and YNNKEL (reference sequence).

This clone showed up just a few times. The rearrangement links TRBV7-2 to TRBJ1-2, with a weak D call TRBD1 (6 bases). Germline CDR1 reads SGHTA; CDR2 reads FQGNSA. V lost 5 bases and J 8 bases, leaving 21 bases between the germline ends. This CDR3 has 15 amino acids. The CDR3 loop is CASSPGGWGPSGYTF. The CDR3 region has the DNA TGTGCCAGCAGCCCCGGGGGCTGGGGGCCGAGCGGCTACACCTTC.

The V and J genes are TRBV2 and TRBJ1-4; D gene ambiguous. Germline values: CDR1 SNHLY, CDR2 FYNNEI. The CDR3 is 14 residues long. V lost 2 bases and J lost 4, with 8 bases in between. The CDR3 sequence is CASSESEYNEKLFF. CDR3 sequence (DNA): TGTGCCAGCAGTGAATCGGAGTATAATGAAAAACTGTTTTTT.

This chain connects TRBV19 to TRBJ2-1; maybe TRBD1 (5 bases). Germline V gene lookup returns CDR1 LNHDA and CDR2 SQIVND (reference sequence). This CDR3 is 17 amino acids long. The V end was cut by 3 bases, the J end by 0 bases, with 15 bases between. The CDR3: CASSIRAPGVSYNEQFF. The DNA of the CDR3 is TGTGCCAGTAGTATCAGGGCCCCAGGAGTCTCCTACAATGAGCAGTTCTTC.

V and J are TRBV7-2 and TRBJ2-1, with 9 bases identical to TRBD1. The CDR3 runs to 14 residues. CDR1 and CDR2 (germline): SGHTA, FQGNSA. V dropped 5 bases and J dropped 4; count of bases not matched to a gene: 3. The DNA for the CDR3 is TGTGCCAGCAGCCCCGGGACAGGGTACAATGAGCAGTTCTTC. Translating gives CASSPGTGYNEQFF.

The rearrangement joins TRBV7-3 to TRBJ2-2; D is unclear. V shed 3 bases and J shed 8 bases, with 7 bases lying between them. The CDR3 loop spans 12 amino acids. CDR1 and CDR2 (germline): SGHTA, FQGTGA. The CDR3 DNA sequence: TGTGCCAGCAGCTTTCGGTCGGGGGAGCTGTTTTTT. Its protein product is CASSFRSGELFF. Together with reference TRBV7-3 and TRBJ2-2, the CDR3 gives the full variable domain: GAGVSQTPSNKVTEKGKYVELRCDPISGHTALYWYRQSLGQGPEFLIYFQGTGAADDSGLPNDRFFAVRPEGSVSTLKIQRTERGDSAVYLCASSFRSGELFFGEGSRLTVL.

J is TRBJ2-1 and V is TRBV11-3; 8 positions agree with TRBD1. Per germline, CDR1 SGHNT and CDR2 YENEEA. The CDR3 length is 15 residues. Germline trimming cut 3 bases from V and 0 bases from J; bases unmatched to any gene: 1. This CDR3 is CASSFGQGSYNEQFF. The CDR3 DNA reads as TGTGCCAGCAGCTTCGGACAGGGCTCCTACAATGAGCAGTTCTTC.

This clone was observed a handful of times. J is TRBJ1-5 and V is TRBV10-3; TRBD1 might be the D (5 bases). Germline lookup yields CDR1 ENHRY and CDR2 SYGVKD. The V and J ends lost 4 bases and 0 bases respectively, with 7 bases between them. The CDR3 spans 14 residues. CDR3 sequence reads: CAISGQYSNQPQHF. The DNA of the CDR3 is TGTGCCATCAGTGGACAGTATAGCAATCAGCCCCAGCATTTT.

CDR3 bases: TGTGCCAGTAGTATAATTGGACAGTACTACAATGAGCAGTTCTTC. It codes for CASSIIGQYYNEQFF. V is TRBV19 and J is TRBJ2-1; TRBD1 is a possible D gene (6 bases). Trimming shortened V by 2 bases and J by 3 bases, and 11 bases separated the two germline ends. CDR1 is LNHDA and CDR2 is SQIVND in the germline V gene (reference sequence). The CDR3 is made up of 15 amino acids.

The chain employs TRBV2 and TRBJ2-1; D perhaps matches TRBD2 (6 bases). V lost 9 bases and J lost 4, with 13 bases in between. Germline loops: CDR1 SNHLY, CDR2 FYNNEI. CDR3 length equals 13 residues. The CDR3 DNA sequence: TGTGCCAGTTCTAGGGACTCGTACAATGAGCAGTTCTTC. This sequence encodes CASSRDSYNEQFF.

The chain recombines TRBV4-1 with TRBJ1-2, with TRBD1 as a possible D gene (5 bases). CDR1 is MGHRA, CDR2 YSYEKL, per germline. CDR3 length: 17 residues. Trimming pared 1 base from V and 2 bases from J, leaving 17 bases between. In DNA, the CDR3 is TGCGCCAGCAGCCAAGGTTATATAAAGGACATGAACTATGGCTACACCTTC. This sequence encodes CASSQGYIKDMNYGYTF.

The chain has TRBV30 and TRBJ2-4; D unclear. The CDR3 contains 13 residues. Germline-derived CDR1 and CDR2 are GTSNPN and SVGIG (reference sequence). The germline V and J ends were trimmed by 0 bases and 0 bases, with 3 bases remaining between them. CDR3 DNA: TGTGCCTGGAGTGTAGGAGCCAAAAACATTCAGTACTTC. Amino acid sequence: CAWSVGAKNIQYF.

V is TRBV7-3 and J is TRBJ2-3; unclear D gene. The length of the CDR3 is 13 residues. Trimming took 0 bases from V and 6 from J, leaving 7 bases between them. Germline V gives CDR1 SGHTA, CDR2 FQGTGA. Written as DNA, the CDR3 is TGTGCCAGCAGCTTAACGATTGGGGATACGCAGTATTTT. Protein sequence: CASSLTIGDTQYF.

The chain is built from TRBV5-1 and TRBJ1-1, with D hard to call. The CDR3 is made up of 13 amino acids. V dropped 5 bases and J dropped 1 base, with 9 bases sitting between them. Germline V gene sequence: CDR1 SGHRS, CDR2 YFSETQ. CDR3 region: CASRVAGNTEAFF. In DNA form, the CDR3 reads TGCGCCAGCAGAGTAGCAGGGAACACTGAAGCTTTCTTT. The whole variable domain, remainder taken from reference TRBV5-1 and TRBJ1-1, is KAGVTQTPRYLIKTRGQQVTLSCSPISGHRSVSWYQQTPGQGLQFLFEYFSETQRNKGNFPGRFSGRQFSNSRSEMNVSTLELGDSALYLCASRVAGNTEAFFGQGTRLTVV.

The CDR3, as DNA: TGCAGCGTTGGGGACGGTAATGAAAAACTGTTTTTT. Its translation is CSVGDGNEKLFF. The J gene is TRBJ1-4, the V gene TRBV29-1; TRBD1 might be the D (5 bases). CDR3 length equals 12 residues. Trimming cost V 4 bases and J 4 bases, with 7 bases left between them. Germline CDR1 reads SQVTM; CDR2 reads ANQGSEA.

The chain links TRBV4-1 to TRBJ2-5, with 8 positions matching TRBD2. This CDR3 region has 15 residues. With 5 bases clipped from V and 4 bases from J, the junction kept 9 bases outside the gene matches. Per germline, CDR1 MGHRA and CDR2 YSYEKL. CDR3 sequence (DNA): TGCGCCAGCAGCGGGCGGGGGGCAACTCTAGAGACCCAGTACTTC. This translates into CASSGRGATLETQYF.

This clone was recorded a few times. This chain joins TRBV28 and TRBJ2-2; D may correspond to TRBD1 or TRBD2 (5 bases each). Germline assignment: CDR1 MDHEN and CDR2 SYDVKM. V was shortened by 1 base and J by 4 bases, with 16 bases between the two germline ends. This CDR3 spans 17 amino acids. CDR3 coding DNA: TGTGCCAGCAGTTTATACTTTGGACGGGGCATCACCGGGGAGCTGTTTTTT. It yields the protein CASSLYFGRGITGELFF.

The J gene is TRBJ2-1, the V gene TRBV7-2, with 9 nucleotides matching TRBD2. Trimming removed 6 bases from V and 3 bases from J; junction bases left unmatched: 3. The CDR3 is 14 amino acids. CDR1 SGHTA and CDR2 FQGNSA come from the germline V gene. The CDR3 DNA reads TGTGCCAGCAGGCGGGGGGGCCTCTACAATGAGCAGTTCTTC. This translates into CASRRGGLYNEQFF.

The V call is TRBV7-2, the J call TRBJ2-1; TRBD2 agrees at 9 bases. J gave up 13 bases and V 1 base, and 8 bases lay outside the gene matches. This CDR3 has 14 amino acids. CDR1 is SGHTA and CDR2 is FQGNSA in the germline V gene. The CDR3 nucleotides are TGTGCCAGCAGCTTAGAGGAAGTAGCGGGGGAACAGTTCTTC. Translated, it gives CASSLEEVAGEQFF.

The rearrangement joins TRBV19 to TRBJ1-2, with 8 bases lining up with TRBD1. Germline values: CDR1 LNHDA, CDR2 SQIVND (reference sequence). CDR3 length: 12 residues. With V trimmed by 5 bases and J by 8 bases, 4 bases remained unmatched. CDR3 DNA sequence: TGTGCCAGTAGTCAGGGGGCTGGCGGCTACACCTTC. This codes for CASSQGAGGYTF.

This clone was picked up a small number of times. The genes are TRBV9 and TRBJ2-2; weak D call: TRBD2 (6 bases). Trimming removed 4 bases from V and 6 bases from J, with 16 bases in between. This CDR3 has 15 amino acids. The germline CDR1 and CDR2 sequences are SGDLS and YYNGEE. DNA of the CDR3: TGTGCCAGCAGCCCAAGGGGCCTAGCGCCCGGGGAGCTGTTTTTT. As protein: CASSPRGLAPGELFF.

The chain uses TRBV5-1 and TRBJ2-3; D is uncertain. Germline assignment: CDR1 SGHRS and CDR2 YFSETQ. This CDR3 spans 15 amino acids. The ends were cut back, 3 bases at V and 0 bases at J, with 11 bases in the middle. This CDR3 is CASSSNPGSTDTQYF. In DNA, the CDR3 is TGCGCCAGCAGCTCGAACCCCGGGAGCACAGATACGCAGTATTTT. Complete variable domain (other parts from reference TRBV5-1 and TRBJ2-3): KAGVTQTPRYLIKTRGQQVTLSCSPISGHRSVSWYQQTPGQGLQFLFEYFSETQRNKGNFPGRFSGRQFSNSRSEMNVSTLELGDSALYLCASSSNPGSTDTQYFGPGTRLTVL.

The chain joins TRBV30 to TRBJ1-5; possible D gene TRBD1, 6 bases. V was shortened by 3 bases and J by 6 bases, with 12 bases between the two germline ends. The CDR3 spans 13 residues. In germline, CDR1 is GTSNPN, CDR2 SVGIG (reference sequence). Here the CDR3 DNA reads TGTGCCTGGAGCCTACAGGGAGGTCAGCCCCAGCATTTT. The encoded protein is CAWSLQGGQPQHF.

This sequence joins TRBV19 and TRBJ1-6; TRBD1 might be the D (6 bases). The CDR3 contains 15 residues. CDR1 LNHDA and CDR2 SQIVND come from the germline V gene (reference sequence). With 3 bases removed from V and 9 bases from J, the gap between germline ends came to 15 bases. In DNA form, the CDR3 reads TGTGCCAGTAGTATTCAGGTCGCAGGGGCTTCACCCCTCCACTTT. It yields the protein CASSIQVAGASPLHF.

The chain employs TRBV11-3 and TRBJ2-5; tentatively, D is TRBD1 or TRBD2 (5 bases each). The germline V gene has CDR1 SGHNT and CDR2 YENEEA. The CDR3 totals 14 residues. The V and J ends lost 1 base and 5 bases respectively, with 11 bases between them. CDR3 residues: CASSLGPGPETQYF. The DNA for the CDR3 is TGTGCCAGCAGCTTAGGACCGGGGCCCGAGACCCAGTACTTC.

The J gene is TRBJ1-2, the V gene TRBV7-2; 11 bases align to TRBD1. Germline-derived CDR1 and CDR2 are SGHTA and FQGNSA. V gave up 4 bases and J gave up 5 bases; unmatched junction bases: 6. The CDR3 spans 15 residues. The CDR3 here is CASSSKDRGRYGYTF. The CDR3 nucleotides read TGTGCCAGCAGCTCAAAGGACAGGGGGCGGTATGGCTACACCTTC.

This clone was observed a single time. J is TRBJ2-5 and V is TRBV6-2 or TRBV6-3; tentatively, D is TRBD2 (5 bases). The CDR3 is made up of 13 amino acids. V gave up 2 bases and J gave up 3 bases, with 7 bases separating them. From germline, CDR1 is MNHEY and CDR2 SVGEGT. The CDR3, as DNA: TGTGCCAGCAGTTACCTACTAGAAGAGACCCAGTACTTC. Protein: CASSYLLEETQYF.

This chain joins TRBV30 and TRBJ1-3; no firm D call. There are 13 residues in the CDR3. V was clipped by 4 bases and J by 2 bases, with 9 bases between them. CDR1 and CDR2 (germline): GTSNPN, SVGIG (reference sequence). The CDR3 is CAWITLAGNTIYF. CDR3 coding DNA: TGTGCCTGGATCACCCTCGCTGGAAACACCATATATTTT.

The CDR3 protein is CASSQGTTPQYF. CDR3 bases: TGTGCCAGCAGCCAAGGGACTACCCCACAGTACTTC. The chain employs TRBV3-1 (or the pseudogene TRBV3-2) and TRBJ2-4, with a tentative D call TRBD2 (6 bases). The V end lost 1 base, the J end lost 13 bases, and 11 bases lay between the germline ends. In germline, CDR1 is LGHDT, CDR2 YNNKEL (reference sequence). The CDR3 is 12 residues long.

This chain links TRBV5-5 with TRBJ2-7; D uncertain. The CDR3 totals 13 residues. The germline gives CDR1 SGHKS, CDR2 YYEKEE (reference sequence). The V end was cut by 4 bases, the J end by 2 bases, with 10 bases between. The DNA for the CDR3 is TGTGCCAGCAGCCCCGGGTCGACCTACGAGCAGTACGTC. It is translated as CASSPGSTYEQYV.